These 20 T cell receptor beta chains were all obtained from the same sample, sequenced in a study of blood T cell repertoires in COVID-19. Clones were read by immunoSEQ multiplex PCR, and TCRdb kept only the in-frame ones, dropping some. The table has fewer than 250,000 clones, roughly 82% seen once; the top ten hold about 4.8%. The sample comprised peripheral blood. The receptors originated from a woman in her 70s with acute or convalescent COVID-19.

The gene calls are TRBV4-2 and TRBJ1-1, with 8 bases lining up with TRBD1. J was trimmed by 3 bases and V by 0 bases; bases with no gene match: 3. This CDR3 spans 15 amino acids. Germline CDR1 is LGHNA and CDR2 is YNFKEQ. CDR3 nucleotides: TGTGCCAGCAGCCAAGACAGGGGGCTGGACACTGAAGCTTTCTTT. It translates to CASSQDRGLDTEAFF.

J is TRBJ1-5 and V is TRBV4-1; D gene ambiguous. Germline lookup yields CDR1 MGHRA and CDR2 YSYEKL. The CDR3 runs to 16 residues. V was shortened by 0 bases and J by 2 bases, with 11 bases between the two germline ends. CDR3 sequence: CASSQEATFGNQPQHF. In DNA, the CDR3 is TGCGCCAGCAGCCAAGAAGCGACCTTCGGCAATCAGCCCCAGCATTTT.

The genes are TRBV18 and TRBJ1-5, with D possibly matching TRBD1 (5 bases). CDR1 and CDR2 (germline): KGHSH, LQKENI. Trimming stripped 3 bases from V and 4 bases from J, with 10 bases between. This CDR3 contains 14 residues. DNA for the CDR3: TGTGCCAGCTCACCGGGGGGACGGAATCAGCCCCAGCATTTT. Translating gives CASSPGGRNQPQHF.

The chain carries TRBV24-1 and TRBJ1-1; the match to TRBD1 covers 7 bases. The CDR3 is 16 amino acids. J gave up 4 bases and V 4 bases, and 11 bases lay outside the gene matches. CDR1 is KGHDR and CDR2 is SFDVKD in the germline V gene. The CDR3 bases are TGTGCCACCAGTGACGATGCGGACAGGCGGACCACTGAAGCTTTCTTT. Amino acid sequence: CATSDDADRRTTEAFF.

J is TRBJ2-3 and V is TRBV5-1; 7 bases are shared with TRBD1. This CDR3 spans 16 amino acids. Unmatched junction bases numbered 12, after V lost 5 bases and J lost 3 bases. Per the germline V gene, CDR1 is SGHRS and CDR2 is YFSETQ. CDR3 in amino acids: CASSREPGQPTDTQYF. CDR3 bases: TGCGCCAGCAGTCGAGAGCCGGGACAGCCGACAGATACGCAGTATTTT.

The J gene is TRBJ1-2, the V gene TRBV7-2; 7 nucleotides line up with TRBD1. Germline V gene lookup returns CDR1 SGHTA and CDR2 FQGNSA. The CDR3 is 15 residues long. The V and J ends lost 5 bases and 1 base, in that order; junction bases with no gene match: 7. The CDR3: CASSLRQGINYGYTF. CDR3 sequence (DNA): TGTGCCAGCAGCCTTAGACAGGGCATTAACTATGGCTACACCTTC. Full variable domain (outside the CDR3, taken from reference TRBV7-2 and TRBJ1-2): GAGVSQSPSNKVTEKGKDVELRCDPISGHTALYWYRQSLGQGLEFLIYFQGNSAPDKSGLPSDRFSAERTGGSVSTLTIQRTQQEDSAVYLCASSLRQGINYGYTFGSGTRLTVV.

CDR3 sequence: CASNTAGVGNQPQHF. The CDR3 nucleotides read TGTGCCAGTAACACAGCGGGGGTGGGCAATCAGCCCCAGCATTTT. The chain has TRBV19 and TRBJ1-5; D perhaps matches TRBD1 (5 bases). This CDR3 region has 15 residues. Germline V gene lookup returns CDR1 LNHDA and CDR2 SQIVND (reference sequence). V was cut by 7 bases and J by 2 bases, with 15 bases left in between.

This clone was counted only a few times. The chain uses TRBV11-1 and TRBJ2-7; D is perhaps TRBD1 (5 bases). The germline CDR1 and CDR2 sequences are SGHAT and FQDESV (reference sequence). V lost 3 bases and J 3 bases, leaving 15 bases between the germline ends. CDR3 length equals 15 residues. Here the CDR3 reads CASSFSDTEGYEQYF. CDR3 nucleotides: TGTGCCAGCAGCTTCTCGGACACGGAAGGCTACGAGCAGTACTTC. Full variable domain (outside the CDR3, taken from reference TRBV11-1 and TRBJ2-7): EAEVAQSPRYKITEKSQAVAFWCDPISGHATLYWYRQILGQGPELLVQFQDESVVDDSQLPKDRFSAERLKGVDSTLKIQPAELGDSAMYLCASSFSDTEGYEQYFGPGTRLTVT.

The CDR3 nucleotides are TGTGCCAGCAGCACGGACAGGGACTATGGCTACACCTTC. It translates to CASSTDRDYGYTF. This chain joins TRBV7-8 and TRBJ1-2, with TRBD1 matching 8 bases. The CDR3 length is 13 residues. Trimming removed 5 bases from V and 3 bases from J; junction bases left unmatched: 2. Germline lookup yields CDR1 SGHVS and CDR2 FQNEAQ.

The CDR3 sequence: CASSSGTGNQPQHF. CDR3 coding DNA: TGTGCCAGCAGCTCCGGGACAGGGAATCAGCCCCAGCATTTT. V usage is TRBV5-8 and J usage is TRBJ1-5, with 9 bases lining up with TRBD1. The germline V gene encodes CDR1 SGHTS and CDR2 YDEGEE. This CDR3 has 14 amino acids. Trimming took 3 bases from V and 4 from J; bases not matched to a gene: 2.

This chain links TRBV10-3 with TRBJ2-2, with D possibly matching TRBD1 (5 bases). Germline loops: CDR1 ENHRY, CDR2 SYGVKD. The CDR3 contains 15 residues. V lost 10 bases to trimming and J lost 1 base, with 16 bases between them. The CDR3 here is CATPAGRQNTGELFF. The CDR3, as DNA: TGTGCCACCCCGGCAGGGCGACAGAACACCGGGGAGCTGTTTTTT.

J is TRBJ2-1 and V is TRBV4-2, with 10 bases fitting TRBD2. The germline V gene encodes CDR1 LGHNA and CDR2 YNFKEQ. The trim removed 0 bases at V and 0 bases at J, leaving 8 bases unmatched. The CDR3 is 19 residues long. The CDR3 loop reads CASSQDWSGGAISYNEQFF. CDR3 bases: TGTGCCAGCAGCCAAGATTGGAGCGGGGGGGCTATCTCCTACAATGAGCAGTTCTTC.

This clone was counted at least ten times. The chain links TRBV4-3 to TRBJ2-1, with no clear D. This CDR3 contains 13 residues. Trimming cost V 5 bases and J 5 bases, with 10 bases left between them. Germline CDR1 LGHNA, CDR2 YSLEER. CDR3 coding DNA: TGCGCCAGCAGCTACTCTAGAAACAATGAGCAGTTCTTC. Translation gives CASSYSRNNEQFF.

The genes are TRBV10-3 and TRBJ2-3, with D possibly matching TRBD1 (6 bases). Germline V gene lookup returns CDR1 ENHRY and CDR2 SYGVKD. The CDR3 spans 16 residues. Trimming left V 6 bases short and J 0 bases short, with 16 bases between. Here the CDR3 reads CAIRHSVGASTDTQYF. The CDR3 nucleotides read TGTGCCATCAGACACTCAGTGGGGGCTAGCACAGATACGCAGTATTTT.

The chain couples TRBV5-1 to TRBJ2-3; 7 bases line up with TRBD2. Germline V CDR1 and CDR2: SGHRS, YFSETQ. The CDR3 is 16 amino acids. The J segment lost 2 bases and the V segment lost 0 bases, leaving 6 bases of the junction unmatched. CDR3 sequence: CASSLAPSGPTDTQYF. The CDR3 coding sequence is TGCGCCAGCAGCTTGGCGCCTAGCGGACCCACAGATACGCAGTATTTT.

This chain uses TRBV7-2 with TRBJ2-2; D possibly corresponds to TRBD1 (5 bases). This CDR3 is built from 14 residues. Germline V gene data show CDR1 as SGHTA and CDR2 as FQGNSA. Trimming stripped 6 bases from V and 3 bases from J, with 11 bases between. The CDR3 bases are TGTGCCAGCAGTTCAGGGTTGTACACCGGGGAGCTGTTTTTT. Residues: CASSSGLYTGELFF.

The J gene is TRBJ2-2, the V gene TRBV5-4, with 8 bases identical to TRBD1. This CDR3 region has 14 residues. V dropped 3 bases and J dropped 9; count of bases not matched to a gene: 7. Germline CDR1 SGHNT, CDR2 YYREEE (reference sequence). This CDR3 reads CASSSGTGVWELFF. The CDR3 DNA reads as TGTGCCAGCAGCTCCGGGACAGGTGTTTGGGAGCTGTTTTTT.

This chain uses TRBV18 with TRBJ1-4, with a possible D match to TRBD1 (6 bases). V was clipped by 1 base and J by 4 bases, with 10 bases between them. The CDR3 sequence is 15 residues long. Germline V lookup: CDR1 KGHSH, CDR2 LQKENI. The chain's CDR3 is CASSPQDSRNEKLFF. In DNA form, the CDR3 reads TGTGCCAGCTCACCACAGGACAGCCGTAATGAAAAACTGTTTTTT.

Details on this clone: The same CDR3 is also encoded by other DNA sequences in this sample. The chain couples TRBV29-1 to TRBJ1-1; tentative D call: TRBD1 (5 bases). Between the trimmed V and J ends, which lost 6 bases and 4 bases, there was a span of 12 bases. This CDR3 region has 12 residues. Germline CDR1 reads SQVTM; CDR2 reads ANQGSEA. The CDR3 sequence is CSVGQGPTEAFF. In DNA, the CDR3 is TGCAGCGTGGGCCAGGGCCCCACTGAAGCTTTCTTT.

The gene calls are TRBV15 and TRBJ2-1, with 8 bases lining up with TRBD1. Germline values: CDR1 LNHNV, CDR2 YYDKDF (reference sequence). V shed 3 bases and J 5 bases; nucleotides not matched to a gene: 6. The CDR3 runs to 15 residues. The CDR3 spells CATSSRTGSHNEQFF. The CDR3 coding sequence is TGTGCCACCAGCAGCCGGACAGGGTCGCACAATGAGCAGTTCTTC. The variable domain in full, with the rest retrieved from reference TRBV15 and TRBJ2-1, is DAMVIQNPRYQVTQFGKPVTLSCSQTLNHNVMYWYQQKSSQAPKLLFHYYDKDFNNEADTPDNFQSRRPNTSFCFLDIRSPGLGDTAMYLCATSSRTGSHNEQFFGPGTRLTVL.